Presented here are 13 T cell receptor beta chains from one specimen sequenced in a study of T cell repertoires in cytomegalovirus infection. TCRdb itself ran the reads through MiXCR, one entry per CDR3 protein. Of more than 150,000 distinct CDR3 sequences listed, approximately 28% are singletons. Sample: PBMCs. Every receptor here comes from a human donor in good health (CMV status not recorded). Some clones in this sample may be carry-over from other donors' samples.

The chain couples TRBV7-2 to TRBJ2-2, with D perhaps TRBD2 (6 bases). There are 13 residues in the CDR3. V lost 8 bases and J lost 7, with 14 bases in between. Germline assignment: CDR1 SGHTA and CDR2 FQGNSA. The CDR3 nucleotides read TGTGCCAGCGCCCGGGGGAGGCACGGGGAGCTGTTTTTT. This gives the protein CASARGRHGELFF.

The chain couples TRBV7-3 to TRBJ2-2; the D gene is possibly TRBD2 (6 bases). The CDR3 spans 15 residues. CDR1 is SGHTA and CDR2 is FQGTGA in the germline V gene. Trimming pared 1 base from V and 3 bases from J, leaving 9 bases between. Here the CDR3 reads CASSLRGGDTGELFF. CDR3 DNA: TGTGCCAGCAGCTTAAGAGGAGGGGACACCGGGGAGCTGTTTTTT. The full variable domain, its missing parts supplied by reference TRBV7-3 and TRBJ2-2, is GAGVSQTPSNKVTEKGKYVELRCDPISGHTALYWYRQSLGQGPEFLIYFQGTGAADDSGLPNDRFFAVRPEGSVSTLKIQRTERGDSAVYLCASSLRGGDTGELFFGEGSRLTVL.

This clonotype was observed a handful of times. The genes are TRBV7-2 and TRBJ1-2; perhaps TRBD1 as D (5 bases). V lost 5 bases and J lost 7, with 17 bases in between. The CDR3 totals 14 residues. Germline lookup yields CDR1 SGHTA and CDR2 FQGNSA. Here the CDR3 reads CASSLVGGAVGYTF. The DNA of the CDR3 is TGTGCCAGCAGCCTAGTCGGTGGGGCGGTTGGCTACACCTTC.

V is TRBV19 and J is TRBJ1-4; 7 nucleotides line up with TRBD1. The germline CDR1 and CDR2 sequences are LNHDA and SQIVND (reference sequence). The CDR3 spans 17 residues. The V gene end was trimmed by 2 bases and the J gene end by 0 bases; junction bases not matched to a gene: 6. The CDR3 loop reads CASSILGQPATNEKLFF. Written as DNA, the CDR3 is TGTGCCAGTAGTATATTGGGACAGCCTGCAACTAATGAAAAACTGTTTTTT.

The sample holds many counts of this clonotype. The chain joins TRBV7-2 to TRBJ1-1; D unclear. Germline V gene lookup returns CDR1 SGHTA and CDR2 FQGNSA. This CDR3 is 13 amino acids long. V lost 4 bases and J 10 bases, leaving 16 bases between the germline ends. CDR3 sequence (DNA): TGTGCCAGCAGCTCCCCGGCATTAAAAGTAGCTTTCTTT. This sequence encodes CASSSPALKVAFF.

V gene TRBV7-2 combines with J gene TRBJ1-2; D gene unclear. Trimming took off 11 bases at V and 4 bases at J, with 26 bases between the two ends. The CDR3 is 16 amino acids. CDR1 is SGHTA and CDR2 is FQGNSA in the germline V gene. Here the CDR3 DNA reads TGTGCCCGCAACTTTTCCCCTTCCAGAACCCCCTATGGCTACACCTTC. Its protein is CARNFSPSRTPYGYTF.

This clonotype was seen once. The chain links TRBV7-3 to TRBJ2-1, with 8 bases fitting TRBD1. Germline values: CDR1 SGHTA, CDR2 FQGTGA. J gave up 8 bases and V 4 bases, and 13 bases lay outside the gene matches. The CDR3 spans 16 residues. CDR3 loop: CASSSGTGRGWYEQFF. The DNA for the CDR3 is TGTGCCAGCAGCTCAGGGACAGGACGGGGTTGGTATGAGCAGTTCTTC.

Of note for this clonotype: This likely comes from a read error, as the CDR3 has no conserved phenylalanine or tryptophan at its end. The V gene is TRBV7-9, the J gene TRBJ1-4, with D possibly TRBD1 on 5 matching bases. This CDR3 is 18 amino acids long. The V end lost 2 bases, the J end lost 3 bases, and 19 bases lay between the germline ends. Per germline, CDR1 SEHNR and CDR2 FQNEAQ (reference sequence). The DNA of the CDR3 is TGTGCCAGCAGCTTAAGACTTCAGGGTCTGGCACCTAATGAAAAACTGTTTCTT. Its protein is CASSLRLQGLAPNEKLFL.

This chain joins TRBV20-1 and TRBJ1-2; 7 bases are a match to TRBD1. Trimming removed 0 bases from V and 4 bases from J; junction bases left unmatched: 8. CDR1 and CDR2 (germline): DFQATT, SNEGSKA (reference sequence). The CDR3 has 15 residues. CDR3 in DNA: TGCAGTGCTAGAGACGCTGACAGGGTGGGCTATGGCTACACCTTC. Protein product: CSARDADRVGYGYTF.

This clonotype was detected many times. The CDR3 sequence: CASRPGSSYEQYF. In nucleotides, the CDR3 is TGTGCCAGCAGACCGGGGAGCTCCTACGAGCAGTACTTC. This chain joins TRBV28 and TRBJ2-7, with a tentative D call TRBD2 (5 bases). The CDR3 loop spans 13 amino acids. Germline lookup yields CDR1 MDHEN and CDR2 SYDVKM. The ends were cut back, 6 bases at V and 0 bases at J, with 9 bases in the middle.

This clonotype was seen repeatedly, ten times or more. This chain joins TRBV7-2 and TRBJ2-7; possibly TRBD2 for D (6 bases). Germline CDR1 SGHTA, CDR2 FQGNSA. The ends were cut back, 1 base at V and 4 bases at J, with 17 bases in the middle. The CDR3 totals 16 residues. The CDR3, as DNA: TGTGCCAGCAGCTTAGAGCCAACTCAGGCGGGGTACGAGCAGTACTTC. Translation: CASSLEPTQAGYEQYF.

This clonotype turned up a few times. The rearrangement joins TRBV4-2 to TRBJ1-2; no clear D gene. In germline, CDR1 is LGHNA, CDR2 YNFKEQ. The CDR3 is 14 amino acids. V lost 1 base to trimming and J lost 1 base, with 7 bases between them. This chain's CDR3 is CASSQGGRNYGYTF. The DNA of the CDR3 is TGTGCCAGCAGCCAAGGAGGCCGTAACTATGGCTACACCTTC.

The V gene is TRBV14, the J gene TRBJ1-1; no clear D. The V end lost 4 bases, the J end lost 1 base, and 10 bases lay between the germline ends. This CDR3 has 14 amino acids. Germline V gene data show CDR1 as SGHDN and CDR2 as FVKESK. The CDR3 DNA reads as TGTGCCAGCAGCCGAGGAATACGGAACACTGAAGCTTTCTTT. Its protein is CASSRGIRNTEAFF.